This T cell receptor (beta chain) was identified during a study of T cell responses to AZD1222 COVID-19 vaccine. Study-wide background: Pooled together were second doses at about 4 or about 12 weeks. Study outcomes and limitations: Spike-specific TCR depth and breadth grew after two AZD1222 doses. Samples come after the peak T cell response, not at day 14. Only a handful of AZD1222 recipients were seropositive at baseline.

Assay used: immunoSEQ multiplex PCR; TCRdb lists only in-frame clones, some missing. The sample yields 180,000 or so clones, 94% seen once. Germline V CDR1 and CDR2: SNHLY, FYNNEI. V was pared by 7 bases and J by 1 base, with 10 bases between. This CDR3 comprises 13 residues. Remarks on this clone: No antigen is known for it.

The source material was peripheral blood, sampled on day 0 of AZD1222 vaccination. The TCR sequence derives from an adult in good health. This chain uses TRBV2 with TRBJ1-1; D remains unclear. CDR3 region: CASNRGGNTEAFF. The DNA of the CDR3 is TGTGCCAGCAATCGCGGAGGGAACACTGAAGCTTTCTTT.